The 2 T cell receptor beta chains below come from one sample, sequenced in a study of cytomegalovirus exposure and HLA in healthy donors. Amplification used 60 Vbeta primers and 13 Jbeta primers. The method was immunoSEQ multiplex PCR; TCRdb's version includes in-frame clones alone and lacks a portion of them. In the table there are about 93,000 clones, 78% of which are singletons. The specimen sequenced was PBMCs. These receptor sequences come from a woman aged 40-49 years in good health and CMV-seronegative.

This clone was observed a single time. The chain recombines TRBV20-1 with TRBJ2-2, with a weak D call TRBD1 (6 bases). Germline V gives CDR1 DFQATT, CDR2 SNEGSKA (reference sequence). V dropped 5 bases and J dropped 7 bases, with 8 bases sitting between them. This CDR3 spans 11 amino acids. CDR3 sequence (DNA): TGCAGTGCTGGGGGCCTCGGGGAGCTGTTTTTT. It encodes CSAGGLGELFF.

V and J are TRBV7-9 and TRBJ2-1; D is undetermined. CDR1 is SEHNR and CDR2 is FQNEAQ in the germline V gene (reference sequence). This CDR3 is built from 14 residues. V lost 5 bases and J 9 bases, leaving 17 bases between the germline ends. CDR3 sequence: CASSPSPSYTEQFF. The CDR3 nucleotides are TGTGCCAGCAGCCCGAGCCCATCCTATACTGAGCAGTTCTTC.